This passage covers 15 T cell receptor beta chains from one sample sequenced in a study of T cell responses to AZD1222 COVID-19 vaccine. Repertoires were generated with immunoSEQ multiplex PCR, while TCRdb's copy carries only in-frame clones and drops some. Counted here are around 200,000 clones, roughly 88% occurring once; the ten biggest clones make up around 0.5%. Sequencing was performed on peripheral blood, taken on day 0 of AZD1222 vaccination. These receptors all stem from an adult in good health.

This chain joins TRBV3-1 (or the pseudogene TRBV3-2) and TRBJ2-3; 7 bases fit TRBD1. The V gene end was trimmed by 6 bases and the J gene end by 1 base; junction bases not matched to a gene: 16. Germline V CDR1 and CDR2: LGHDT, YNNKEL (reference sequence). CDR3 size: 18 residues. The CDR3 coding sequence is TGTGCCAGCAGTCAATTTGCTGTTCGGACAGGACGCACAGATACGCAGTATTTT. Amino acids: CASSQFAVRTGRTDTQYF.

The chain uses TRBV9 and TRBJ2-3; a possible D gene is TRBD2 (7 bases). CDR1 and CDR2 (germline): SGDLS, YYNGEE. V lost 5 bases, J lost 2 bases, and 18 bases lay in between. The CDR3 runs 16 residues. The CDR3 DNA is TGTGCCAGCAGTCCAAACGGGGGGCGGGACACAGATACGCAGTATTTT. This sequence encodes CASSPNGGRDTDTQYF.

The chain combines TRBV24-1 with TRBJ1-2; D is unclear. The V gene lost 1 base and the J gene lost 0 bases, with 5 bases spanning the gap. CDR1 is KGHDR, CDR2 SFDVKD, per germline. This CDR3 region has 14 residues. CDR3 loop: CATSDLSTNYGYTF. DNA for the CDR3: TGTGCCACCAGTGATTTATCAACTAACTATGGCTACACCTTC.

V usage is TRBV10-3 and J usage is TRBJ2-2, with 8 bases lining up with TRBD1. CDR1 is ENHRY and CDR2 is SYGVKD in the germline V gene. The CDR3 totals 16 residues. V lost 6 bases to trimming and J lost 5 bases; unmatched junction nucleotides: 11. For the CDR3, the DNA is TGTGCCATCAGCGCCAGGACAGGGCCGGGGACCGGGGAGCTGTTTTTT. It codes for CAISARTGPGTGELFF.

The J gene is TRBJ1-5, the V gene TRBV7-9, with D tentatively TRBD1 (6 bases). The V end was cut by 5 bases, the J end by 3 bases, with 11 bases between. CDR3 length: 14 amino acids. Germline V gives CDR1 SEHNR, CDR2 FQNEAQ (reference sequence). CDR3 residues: CASSHRQDNQPQHF. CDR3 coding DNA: TGTGCCAGCAGCCACAGACAGGACAATCAGCCCCAGCATTTT.

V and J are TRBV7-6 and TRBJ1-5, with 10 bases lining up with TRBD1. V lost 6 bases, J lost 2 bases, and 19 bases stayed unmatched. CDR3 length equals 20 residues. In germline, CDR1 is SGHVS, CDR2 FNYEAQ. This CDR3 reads CASSSTSRGTGELGNQPQHF. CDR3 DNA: TGTGCCAGCAGTTCTACCTCACGCGGGACAGGGGAGTTGGGCAATCAGCCCCAGCATTTT.

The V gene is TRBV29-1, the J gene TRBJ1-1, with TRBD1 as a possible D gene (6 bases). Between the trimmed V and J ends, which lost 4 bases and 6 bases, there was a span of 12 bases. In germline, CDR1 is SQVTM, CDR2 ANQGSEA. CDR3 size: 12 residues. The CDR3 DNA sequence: TGCAGCGTTGGTCAGGGGACCGCTGAAGCTTTCTTT. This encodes CSVGQGTAEAFF.

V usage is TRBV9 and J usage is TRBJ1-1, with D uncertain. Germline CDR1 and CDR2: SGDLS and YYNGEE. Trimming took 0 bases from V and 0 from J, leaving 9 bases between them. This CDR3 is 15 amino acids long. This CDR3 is CASSVVEGVNTEAFF. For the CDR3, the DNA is TGTGCCAGCAGCGTAGTTGAGGGAGTGAACACTGAAGCTTTCTTT.

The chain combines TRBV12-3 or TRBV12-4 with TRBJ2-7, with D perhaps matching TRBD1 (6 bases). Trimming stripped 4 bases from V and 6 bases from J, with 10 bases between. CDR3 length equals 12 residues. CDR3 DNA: TGTGCCAGCAGTTATACAGGGACCGAGCAGTACTTC. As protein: CASSYTGTEQYF.

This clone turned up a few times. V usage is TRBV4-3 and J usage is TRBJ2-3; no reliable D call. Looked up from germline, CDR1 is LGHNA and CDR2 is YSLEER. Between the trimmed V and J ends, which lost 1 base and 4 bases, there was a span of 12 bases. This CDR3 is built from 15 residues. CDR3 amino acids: CASSQGWGGADTQYF. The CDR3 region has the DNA TGCGCCAGCAGCCAAGGATGGGGTGGAGCAGATACGCAGTATTTT.

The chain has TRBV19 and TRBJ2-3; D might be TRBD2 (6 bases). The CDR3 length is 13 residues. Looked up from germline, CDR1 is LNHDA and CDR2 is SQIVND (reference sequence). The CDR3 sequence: CAVGNWGADTQYF. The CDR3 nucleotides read TGTGCGGTTGGCAATTGGGGGGCAGATACGCAGTATTTT.

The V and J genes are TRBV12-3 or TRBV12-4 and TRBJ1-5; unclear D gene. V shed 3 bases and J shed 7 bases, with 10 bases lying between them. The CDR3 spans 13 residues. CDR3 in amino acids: CASSFTVGQPQHF. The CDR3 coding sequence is TGTGCCAGCAGTTTCACGGTTGGCCAGCCCCAGCATTTT.

The CDR3 region is CASSVDPGITGDYEQYF. The CDR3 bases are TGTGCCAGCAGCGTAGACCCGGGGATTACTGGGGACTACGAGCAGTACTTC. The chain uses TRBV9 and TRBJ2-7, with D possibly being TRBD2 (5 bases). This CDR3 contains 17 residues. Germline-derived CDR1 and CDR2 are SGDLS and YYNGEE. Trimming took 0 bases from V and 3 from J, leaving 19 bases between them. Looking up the rest from reference TRBV9 and TRBJ2-7 gives the full variable domain: DSGVTQTPKHLITATGQRVTLRCSPRSGDLSVYWYQQSLDQGLQFLIQYYNGEERAKGNILERFSAQQFPDLHSELNLSSLELGDSALYFCASSVDPGITGDYEQYFGPGTRLTVT.

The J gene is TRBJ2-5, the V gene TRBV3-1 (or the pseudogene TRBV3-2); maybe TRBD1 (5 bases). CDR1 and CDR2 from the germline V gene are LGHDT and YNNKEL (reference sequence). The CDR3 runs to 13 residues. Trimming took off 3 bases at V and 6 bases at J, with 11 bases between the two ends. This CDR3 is CASSHRVGQTQYF. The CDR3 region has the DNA TGTGCCAGCAGCCACAGGGTGGGGCAGACCCAGTACTTC.

The DNA of the CDR3 is TGCGCCAGCAGCCCCGAAGAGTTGTCCTACGAGCAGTACTTC. This codes for CASSPEELSYEQYF. The J gene is TRBJ2-7, the V gene TRBV4-1; D call uncertain. CDR3 length: 14 residues. Trimming stripped 4 bases from V and 1 base from J, with 11 bases between. The germline V gene encodes CDR1 MGHRA and CDR2 YSYEKL.